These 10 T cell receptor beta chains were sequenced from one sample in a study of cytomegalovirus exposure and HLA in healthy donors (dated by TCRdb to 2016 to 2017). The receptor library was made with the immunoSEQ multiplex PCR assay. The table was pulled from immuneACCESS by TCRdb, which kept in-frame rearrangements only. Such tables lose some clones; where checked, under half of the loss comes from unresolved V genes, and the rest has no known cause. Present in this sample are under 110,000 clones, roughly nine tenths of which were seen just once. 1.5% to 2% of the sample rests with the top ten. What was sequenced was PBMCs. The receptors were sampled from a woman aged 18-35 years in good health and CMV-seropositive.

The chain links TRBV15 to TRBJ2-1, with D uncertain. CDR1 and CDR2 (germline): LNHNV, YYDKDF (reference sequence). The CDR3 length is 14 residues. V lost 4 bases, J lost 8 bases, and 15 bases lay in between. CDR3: CATSIFNLRDEQFF. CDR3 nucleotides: TGTGCCACCAGCATTTTCAACCTCCGGGATGAGCAGTTCTTC.

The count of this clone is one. CDR3 sequence: CASSLVRIHEQYV. CDR3 in DNA: TGTGCCAGCAGCTTGGTGAGGATCCACGAGCAGTACGTC. This rearrangement joins TRBV5-8 to TRBJ2-7; no definite D call. CDR3 length: 13 amino acids. Looked up from germline, CDR1 is SGHTS and CDR2 is YDEGEE. Trimming removed 0 bases from V and 5 bases from J, with 9 bases in between.

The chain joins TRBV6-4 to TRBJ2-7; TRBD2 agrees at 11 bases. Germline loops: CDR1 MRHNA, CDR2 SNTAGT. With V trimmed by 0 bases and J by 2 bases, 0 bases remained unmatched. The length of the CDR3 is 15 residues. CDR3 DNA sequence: TGTGCCAGCAGTGACTCTAGCGGGGGGGCCTACGAGCAGTACTTC. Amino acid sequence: CASSDSSGGAYEQYF.

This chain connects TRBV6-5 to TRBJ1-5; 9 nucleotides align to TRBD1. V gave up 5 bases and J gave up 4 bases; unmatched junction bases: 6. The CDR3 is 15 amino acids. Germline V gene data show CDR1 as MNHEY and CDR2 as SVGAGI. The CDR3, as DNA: TGTGCCAGCAGTCCCGGGACAGGGTATAATCAGCCCCAGCATTTT. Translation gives CASSPGTGYNQPQHF.

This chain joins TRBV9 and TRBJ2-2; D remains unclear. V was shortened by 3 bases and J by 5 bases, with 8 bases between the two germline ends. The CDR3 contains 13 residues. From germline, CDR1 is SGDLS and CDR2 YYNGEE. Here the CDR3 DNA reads TGTGCCAGCAGCGCGCAGGTTACCGGGGAGCTGTTTTTT. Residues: CASSAQVTGELFF.

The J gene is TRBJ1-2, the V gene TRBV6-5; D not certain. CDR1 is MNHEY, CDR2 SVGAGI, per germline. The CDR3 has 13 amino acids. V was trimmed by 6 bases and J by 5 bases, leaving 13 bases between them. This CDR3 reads CASSNYLRYGYTF. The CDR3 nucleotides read TGTGCCAGCAGCAACTACCTGAGATATGGCTACACCTTC.

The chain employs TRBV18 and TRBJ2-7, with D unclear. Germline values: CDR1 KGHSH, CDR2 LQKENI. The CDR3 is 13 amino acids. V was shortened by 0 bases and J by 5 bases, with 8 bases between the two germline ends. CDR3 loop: CASSPPSRDEQYF. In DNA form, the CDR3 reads TGTGCCAGCTCACCACCGTCCCGGGACGAGCAGTACTTC.

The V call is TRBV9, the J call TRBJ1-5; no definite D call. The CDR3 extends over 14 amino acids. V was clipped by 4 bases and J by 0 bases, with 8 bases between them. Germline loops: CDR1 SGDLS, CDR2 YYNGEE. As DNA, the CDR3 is TGTGCCAGCAGCAGCACAGCTAGCAATCAGCCCCAGCATTTT. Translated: CASSSTASNQPQHF.

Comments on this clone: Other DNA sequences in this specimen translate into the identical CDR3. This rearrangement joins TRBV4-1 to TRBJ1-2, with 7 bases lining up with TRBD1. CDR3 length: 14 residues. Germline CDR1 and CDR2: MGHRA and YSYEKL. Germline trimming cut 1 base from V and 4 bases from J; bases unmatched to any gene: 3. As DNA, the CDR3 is TGCGCCAGCAGCCAAGGACAGGGAGGCTATGGCTACACCTTC. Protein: CASSQGQGGYGYTF.

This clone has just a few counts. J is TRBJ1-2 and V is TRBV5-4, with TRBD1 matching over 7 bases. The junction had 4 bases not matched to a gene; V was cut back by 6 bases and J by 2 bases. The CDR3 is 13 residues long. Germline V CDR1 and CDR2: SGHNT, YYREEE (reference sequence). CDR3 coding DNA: TGTGCCAGCAAATCACAGGGGAACTATGGCTACACCTTC. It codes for CASKSQGNYGYTF.